The next 5 T cell receptor beta chains were all read from a single sample in a study of T cell changes during pregnancy in multiple sclerosis. The protocol was immunoSEQ multiplex PCR, while the TCRdb copy is restricted to in-frame clones and leaves out a portion. The sample consists of 70,000 or so clones, approximately 91% of them appearing once. The sample here was peripheral blood, taken in the third trimester of pregnancy. Receptors originate from a female donor with multiple sclerosis, enrolled in a pregnancy study.

V and J are TRBV30 and TRBJ1-4; 11 nucleotides match TRBD1. V lost 5 bases to trimming and J lost 11 bases; unmatched junction nucleotides: 4. There are 12 residues in the CDR3. The germline CDR1 and CDR2 sequences are GTSNPN and SVGIG (reference sequence). CDR3 protein: CAWGTGGVKLFF. The CDR3 DNA reads TGTGCCTGGGGGACAGGGGGGGTGAAACTGTTTTTT.

The chain employs TRBV27 and TRBJ1-2; 9 bases are shared with TRBD1. The germline V gene encodes CDR1 MNHEY and CDR2 SMNVEV (reference sequence). The CDR3 covers 18 residues. Losses at the gene ends were 4 bases for V and 8 bases for J; bases not matched to a gene: 20. Here the CDR3 reads CASSSKPPRQGGPEGYTF. CDR3 nucleotides: TGTGCCAGCAGTTCCAAACCCCCTCGACAGGGGGGGCCGGAGGGCTACACCTTC.

This clone was counted once. V usage is TRBV19 and J usage is TRBJ1-2; 7 bases line up with TRBD1. V shed 6 bases, J shed 4 bases, and the junction held 5 bases outside the gene matches. CDR1 and CDR2 from the germline V gene are LNHDA and SQIVND (reference sequence). The CDR3 runs to 13 residues. The CDR3 DNA reads TGTGCCAGTAGCGCGGGACAGTTCTATGGCTACACCTTC. It encodes CASSAGQFYGYTF. The whole variable domain, filled in from reference TRBV19 and TRBJ1-2, reads DGGITQSPKYLFRKEGQNVTLSCEQNLNHDAMYWYRQDPGQGLRLIYYSQIVNDFQKGDIAEGYSVSREKKESFPLTVTSAQKNPTAFYLCASSAGQFYGYTFGSGTRLTVV.

The J gene is TRBJ2-5, the V gene TRBV2; 7 nucleotides align to TRBD2. Germline loops: CDR1 SNHLY, CDR2 FYNNEI. CDR3 length: 14 residues. With 8 bases clipped from V and 4 bases from J, the junction kept 10 bases outside the gene matches. CDR3 coding DNA: TGTGCCAGCGGAGGGAGGGGCCGAGGAGAGACCCAGTACTTC. Protein: CASGGRGRGETQYF.

V is TRBV7-2 and J is TRBJ2-7; the match to TRBD2 covers 9 bases. Germline V gene sequence: CDR1 SGHTA, CDR2 FQGNSA. Germline trimming cut 1 base from V and 0 bases from J; bases unmatched to any gene: 4. CDR3 length: 16 amino acids. As DNA, the CDR3 is TGTGCCAGCAGCTTAGTGAGTAGCGGGGGCTCCTACGAGCAGTACTTC. Translation gives CASSLVSSGGSYEQYF.